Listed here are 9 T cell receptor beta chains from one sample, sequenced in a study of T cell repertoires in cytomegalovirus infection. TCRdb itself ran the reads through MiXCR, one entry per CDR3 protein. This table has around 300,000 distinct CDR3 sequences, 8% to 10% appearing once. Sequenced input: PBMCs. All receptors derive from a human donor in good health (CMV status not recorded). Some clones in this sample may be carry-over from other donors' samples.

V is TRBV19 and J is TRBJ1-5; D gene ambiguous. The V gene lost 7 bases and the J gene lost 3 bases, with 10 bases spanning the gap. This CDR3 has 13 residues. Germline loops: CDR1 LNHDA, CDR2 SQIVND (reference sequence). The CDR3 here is CASNGPINQPQHF. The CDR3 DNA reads TGTGCCAGTAATGGCCCCATCAATCAGCCCCAGCATTTT.

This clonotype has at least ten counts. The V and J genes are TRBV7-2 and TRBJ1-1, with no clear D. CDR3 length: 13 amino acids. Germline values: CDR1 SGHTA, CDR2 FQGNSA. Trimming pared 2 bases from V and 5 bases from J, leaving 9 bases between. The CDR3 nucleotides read TGTGCCAGCAGCTTAACCCCGAGGACTGAAGCTTTCTTT. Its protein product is CASSLTPRTEAFF.

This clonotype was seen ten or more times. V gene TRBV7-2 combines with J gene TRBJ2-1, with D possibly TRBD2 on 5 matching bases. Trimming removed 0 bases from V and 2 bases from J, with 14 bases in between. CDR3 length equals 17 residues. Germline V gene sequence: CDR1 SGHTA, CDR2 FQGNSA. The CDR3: CASSLAGKADTYNEQFF. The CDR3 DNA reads TGTGCCAGCAGCTTAGCGGGGAAAGCGGATACCTACAATGAGCAGTTCTTC.

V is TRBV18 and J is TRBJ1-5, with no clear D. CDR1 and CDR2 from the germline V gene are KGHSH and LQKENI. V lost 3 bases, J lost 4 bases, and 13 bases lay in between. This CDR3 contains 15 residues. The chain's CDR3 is CASSPVGSGNQPQHF. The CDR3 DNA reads TGTGCCAGCTCACCCGTCGGGTCCGGTAATCAGCCCCAGCATTTT.

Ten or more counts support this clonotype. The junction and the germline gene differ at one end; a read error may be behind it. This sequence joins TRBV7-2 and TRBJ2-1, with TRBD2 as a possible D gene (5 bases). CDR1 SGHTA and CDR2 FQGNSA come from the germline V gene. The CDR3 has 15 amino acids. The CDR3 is CASSRPGLSNNEQFF. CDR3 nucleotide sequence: TGTGCCAGCAGCCGTCCCGGACTCTCCAACAATGAGCAGTTCTTC.

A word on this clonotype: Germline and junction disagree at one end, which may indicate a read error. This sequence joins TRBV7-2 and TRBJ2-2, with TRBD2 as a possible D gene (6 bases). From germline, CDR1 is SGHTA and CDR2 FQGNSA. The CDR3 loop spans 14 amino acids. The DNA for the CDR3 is TGTGCCAGCAGCATAGCCCGGGGGACCGGGGAGCTGTTTTTT. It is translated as CASSIARGTGELFF.

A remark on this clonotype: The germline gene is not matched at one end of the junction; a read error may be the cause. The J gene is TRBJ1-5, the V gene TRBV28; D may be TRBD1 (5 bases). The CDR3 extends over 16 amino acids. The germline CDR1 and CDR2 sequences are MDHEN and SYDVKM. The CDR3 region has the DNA TGTGCCGGATCAGGGATTTCTCCTTATAGCAATCAGCGCCAGCATTTT. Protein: CAGSGISPYSNQRQHF.

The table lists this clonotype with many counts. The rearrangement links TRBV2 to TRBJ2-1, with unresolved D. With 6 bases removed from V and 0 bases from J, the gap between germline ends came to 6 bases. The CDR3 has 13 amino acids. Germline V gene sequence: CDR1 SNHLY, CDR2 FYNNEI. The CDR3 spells CASSDNSYNEQFF. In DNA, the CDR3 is TGTGCCAGCAGCGACAACTCCTACAATGAGCAGTTCTTC.

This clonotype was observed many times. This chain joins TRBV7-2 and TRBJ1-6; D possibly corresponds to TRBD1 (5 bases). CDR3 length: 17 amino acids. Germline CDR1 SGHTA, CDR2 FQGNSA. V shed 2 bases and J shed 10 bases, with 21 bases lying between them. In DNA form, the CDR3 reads TGTGCCAGCAGCTTACGGCCGTTGGATACAAGGGGATCACCCCTCCACTTT. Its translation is CASSLRPLDTRGSPLHF.